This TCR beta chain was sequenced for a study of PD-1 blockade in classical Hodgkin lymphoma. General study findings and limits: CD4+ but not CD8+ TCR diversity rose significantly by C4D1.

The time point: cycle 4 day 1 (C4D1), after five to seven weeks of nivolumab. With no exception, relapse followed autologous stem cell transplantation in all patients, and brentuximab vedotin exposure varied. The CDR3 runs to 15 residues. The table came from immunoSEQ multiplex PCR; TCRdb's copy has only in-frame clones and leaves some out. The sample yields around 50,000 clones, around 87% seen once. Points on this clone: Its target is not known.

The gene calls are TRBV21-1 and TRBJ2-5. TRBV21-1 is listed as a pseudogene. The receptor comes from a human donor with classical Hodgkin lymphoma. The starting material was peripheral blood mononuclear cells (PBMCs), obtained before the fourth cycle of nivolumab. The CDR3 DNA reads TGTGCCAGCAGCAAAGTGACCGGGCCCCAAGAGACCCAGTACTTC. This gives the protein CASSKVTGPQETQYF.